This T cell receptor (beta chain) was identified during a study of shared clonotypes between healthy human individuals. CD45RA-negative memory and CD45RA+ naive subsets were split from the CD4+ cells. The test was conducted at deep level. Sequencing used immunoSEQ multiplex PCR; TCRdb keeps in-frame clones, though not all of them. The table includes about 2.5 million clones, about nine tenths detected once. In germline, CDR1 is SGHTA, CDR2 FQGTGA. CDR3 size: 16 residues. Germline trimming cut 5 bases from V and 6 bases from J; bases unmatched to any gene: 10. This clonotype was obtained from a man between 18 and 29 years old in good health. Some clones in this sample may be carry-over from other donors' samples. Specimen: naive CD4+ T cells from PBMCs. Subset: CD45RA+ positively selected. The rearrangement joins TRBV7-3 to TRBJ2-1, with 10 bases fitting TRBD2. The CDR3 coding sequence is TGTGCCAGCAGCATAGCTAGCGGGAGTGCCGGCAATGAGCAGTTCTTC. Amino acid sequence: CASSIASGSAGNEQFF.